The 8 T cell receptor beta chains below all came from one sample that was sequenced in a study of blood T cell repertoires in COVID-19 (dated by TCRdb to 2020 to 2021). The library was obtained by the immunoSEQ multiplex PCR assay. The source is immuneACCESS, and TCRdb retained only in-frame sequences with V and J called. Part of the clones is not carried over; for the studies checked, unresolved V genes explain less than half of this, and the remainder is unexplained. For this sample the table gives some 490,000 clones, of which 70% to 90% were detected only once. In total, the top ten clones hold approximately 8% of the sample. Sequenced input: PBMCs or T cells enriched from blood (not recorded which). These receptors came from a woman aged 60-75 years who had recovered from COVID-19.

The chain recombines TRBV14 with TRBJ2-5; 9 nucleotides align to TRBD1. The length of the CDR3 is 15 residues. The trim removed 4 bases at V and 5 bases at J, leaving 8 bases unmatched. Germline V gene lookup returns CDR1 SGHDN and CDR2 FVKESK. The CDR3: CASSRGQGQGETQYF. CDR3 nucleotides: TGTGCCAGCAGCCGCGGACAGGGGCAGGGGGAGACCCAGTACTTC.

The chain links TRBV11-2 to TRBJ1-1, with TRBD1 matching 8 bases. The V gene end was trimmed by 4 bases and the J gene end by 0 bases; junction bases not matched to a gene: 1. Germline CDR1 and CDR2: SGHAT and FQNNGV. The CDR3 spans 14 residues. The CDR3 DNA follows: TGTGCCAGCAGCTGGACAGGGATGAACACTGAAGCTTTCTTT. Translation: CASSWTGMNTEAFF.

The CDR3 coding sequence is TGTGCCAGCAGCCAAGCGTCAGGGTATGCGAAAAACATTCAGTACTTC. It specifies CASSQASGYAKNIQYF. The rearrangement links TRBV3-1 (or the pseudogene TRBV3-2) to TRBJ2-4, with D perhaps matching TRBD1 (5 bases). V lost 1 base and J lost 4, with 14 bases in between. Per germline, CDR1 LGHDT and CDR2 YNNKEL (reference sequence). The CDR3 contains 16 residues.

The chain joins TRBV7-9 to TRBJ2-7; 7 bases line up with TRBD1. The CDR3 is 14 residues long. Germline-derived CDR1 and CDR2 are SEHNR and FQNEAQ (reference sequence). Trimming cost V 1 base and J 5 bases; bases outside gene matches: 5. The CDR3 is CASSLGDREDEQYV. The CDR3 DNA is TGTGCCAGCAGCTTAGGCGACAGGGAAGACGAGCAGTACGTC.

The J gene is TRBJ1-5, the V gene TRBV19; D gene uncertain. The CDR3 has 16 amino acids. Trimming took off 6 bases at V and 5 bases at J, with 20 bases between the two ends. Germline values: CDR1 LNHDA, CDR2 SQIVND (reference sequence). The CDR3 sequence is CASSPRAGSNDQPQHF. In nucleotides, the CDR3 is TGTGCCAGTAGCCCCAGAGCCGGGTCCAACGATCAGCCCCAGCATTTT.

The J gene is TRBJ2-5, the V gene TRBV19; TRBD1 matches 8 bases. CDR3 length equals 13 residues. In germline, CDR1 is LNHDA, CDR2 SQIVND (reference sequence). V lost 8 bases, J lost 3 bases, and 5 bases stayed unmatched. The CDR3 here is CASGQGPKETQYF. CDR3 coding DNA: TGTGCCAGTGGACAGGGACCGAAAGAGACCCAGTACTTC.

The chain uses TRBV3-1 (or the pseudogene TRBV3-2) and TRBJ1-2; the match to TRBD1 covers 10 bases. The CDR3 sequence is 17 residues long. Germline CDR1 is LGHDT and CDR2 is YNNKEL (reference sequence). The V segment lost 0 bases and the J segment 4 bases; nucleotides outside the gene matches: 8. CDR3 DNA sequence: TGTGCCAGCAGCCAAGATGTCCTGGGACAGGGGCCCTATGGCTACACCTTC. It translates to CASSQDVLGQGPYGYTF.

The rearrangement links TRBV5-5 to TRBJ2-3, with 11 bases lining up with TRBD2. The CDR3 loop spans 17 amino acids. V trimming: 4 bases; J trimming: 3 bases; junction bases outside the gene matches: 10. The V gene's germline CDR1 is SGHKS and CDR2 YYEKEE (reference sequence). CDR3 sequence (DNA): TGTGCCAGCAGCCTCGTCGCTAGCGGGGGGATGACAGATACGCAGTATTTT. This gives the protein CASSLVASGGMTDTQYF.